These 25 T cell receptor beta chains came from one sample sequenced in a study of post-analysis software for immune sequencing data. Study outcomes and limitations: About five TRBV segments occurring more often in patients than controls included TRBV5-6, TRBV5-1 and TRBV20-1.

These receptors have no identified antigens. Unique molecular identifiers were carried by the TCR beta cDNA libraries. TCRdb re-analysed the PCR reads in MiXCR, keeping a single row per CDR3 protein. The repertoire includes approximately 630,000 distinct CDR3 sequences, approximately 59% of them detected once, and around 11% sits in the top ten. Sequenced material: blood. These receptors were collected from a girl aged 2 to 10 with multiple sclerosis.

A remark on this clonotype: At one end the junction does not follow the germline gene, possibly because of a read error. The chain employs TRBV4-1 and TRBJ2-1; possibly TRBD2 for D (6 bases). The CDR3 has 11 amino acids. The germline CDR1 and CDR2 sequences are MGHRA and YSYEKL. CDR3 protein: CVSSQGRRQFF. The DNA for the CDR3 is TGCGTCAGCAGCCAAGGGAGGAGGCAGTTCTTC.

With respect to this clonotype: The junction does not match germline at one end; this may be a read error. The V and J genes are TRBV30 and TRBJ2-1; D is perhaps TRBD2 (5 bases). The germline V gene has CDR1 GTSNPN and CDR2 SVGIG (reference sequence). This CDR3 contains 11 residues. CDR3 sequence reads: CSGSSYNEQCF. The CDR3, as DNA: TGTTCTGGGAGCTCCTACAATGAGCAGTGCTTC.

This clonotype was counted between two and nine times. V is TRBV6-5 and J is TRBJ2-6, with D perhaps matching TRBD2 (5 bases). CDR3 length equals 17 residues. Trimming removed 0 bases from V and 0 bases from J, with 9 bases in between. CDR1 is MNHEY, CDR2 SVGAGI, per germline. Here the CDR3 DNA reads TGTGCCAGCAGTTACTCGATAGGGAGCTCTGGGGCCAACGTCCTGACTTTC. Protein sequence: CASSYSIGSSGANVLTF.

The chain is built from TRBV29-1 and TRBJ2-7; no reliable D call. Germline values: CDR1 SQVTM, CDR2 ANQGSEA. The V end lost 0 bases, the J end lost 0 bases, and 9 bases lay between the germline ends. The CDR3 has 14 residues. For the CDR3, the DNA is TGCAGCGTTGAAGATCTTCGCATCTCCTACGAGCAGTACTTC. This sequence encodes CSVEDLRISYEQYF.

This chain uses TRBV12-3 or TRBV12-4 with TRBJ1-2, with TRBD1 as a possible D gene (6 bases). The CDR3 runs to 13 residues. V gave up 10 bases and J gave up 1 base, with 13 bases separating them. Written as DNA, the CDR3 is TGTGCCATCCCGGACAGACTTAACTATGGCTACACCTTC. Encoded protein: CAIPDRLNYGYTF.

The V and J genes are TRBV15 and TRBJ2-3, with 7 bases identical to TRBD2. The germline V gene has CDR1 LNHNV and CDR2 YYDKDF (reference sequence). CDR3 length: 14 amino acids. Germline trimming cut 4 bases from V and 3 bases from J; bases unmatched to any gene: 4. The DNA for the CDR3 is TGTGCCACCAGCACCCGGCGGGGGACAGATACGCAGTATTTT. Its translation is CATSTRRGTDTQYF. Complete variable domain (other parts from reference TRBV15 and TRBJ2-3): DAMVIQNPRYQVTQFGKPVTLSCSQTLNHNVMYWYQQKSSQAPKLLFHYYDKDFNNEADTPDNFQSRRPNTSFCFLDIRSPGLGDTAMYLCATSTRRGTDTQYFGPGTRLTVL.

J is TRBJ1-2 and V is TRBV4-1; D is uncertain. The CDR3 length is 16 residues. The V gene lost 3 bases and the J gene lost 4 bases, with 18 bases spanning the gap. Germline assignment: CDR1 MGHRA and CDR2 YSYEKL. The CDR3 DNA reads TGCGCCAGCAGCCAGCCTACCGGGCCTCGGGCCTATGGCTACACCTTC. Its protein product is CASSQPTGPRAYGYTF.

The chain recombines TRBV6-2 or TRBV6-3 with TRBJ2-1; D unclear. Germline-derived CDR1 and CDR2 are MNHEY and SVGEGT. This CDR3 spans 14 amino acids. V was pared by 2 bases and J by 4 bases, with 9 bases between. The CDR3 sequence: CASSYINGYNEQFF. The CDR3 nucleotides are TGTGCCAGCAGTTACATTAACGGATACAATGAGCAGTTCTTC.

The genes are TRBV9 and TRBJ2-5; 7 nucleotides line up with TRBD1. The assigned J gene may be wrong: the sequence end matches TRBJ2-7 better. The CDR3 extends over 14 amino acids. The V gene's germline CDR1 is SGDLS and CDR2 YYNGEE. The CDR3 bases are TGTGCCAGCAGCGTAGATGACAGGGTGCTCGAGCAGTACTTC. Translated: CASSVDDRVLEQYF.

Comment on this clonotype: The conserved phenylalanine or tryptophan normally closing the CDR3 is absent here, so this likely arose from a read error. V is TRBV12-3 or TRBV12-4 and J is TRBJ2-3, with 9 bases identical to TRBD2. The CDR3 has 15 amino acids. V shed 7 bases, J shed 4 bases, and the junction held 9 bases outside the gene matches. The CDR3 DNA reads TGTGCCAGCACCCAGGCGGGAGGGGGAGCAGATACGCAGTATTCT. It translates to CASTQAGGGADTQYS.

The chain has TRBV19 and TRBJ1-2; 7 bases are shared with TRBD1. This CDR3 contains 14 residues. Germline loops: CDR1 LNHDA, CDR2 SQIVND (reference sequence). Trimming at V came to 9 bases and at J to 7 bases, leaving 14 bases not matched to a gene. CDR3 nucleotides: TGTGCCAGCGCCACAGGGGAGGAATTACGTGGCTACACCTTC. It is translated as CASATGEELRGYTF.

The CDR3, as DNA: TGCAGTGCTAGATTATTTGGTGTTGGGACGGCTGAAAAACTGTTTTTT. It codes for CSARLFGVGTAEKLFF. The V and J genes are TRBV20-1 and TRBJ1-4; possibly TRBD1 for D (5 bases). V was clipped by 2 bases and J by 7 bases, with 20 bases between them. Germline CDR1 is DFQATT and CDR2 is SNEGSKA (reference sequence). The CDR3 contains 16 residues.

V gene TRBV7-2 combines with J gene TRBJ2-3, with 8 bases identical to TRBD2. CDR1 is SGHTA and CDR2 is FQGNSA in the germline V gene. V trimming: 5 bases; J trimming: 5 bases; junction bases outside the gene matches: 9. The CDR3 is 15 amino acids. As DNA, the CDR3 is TGTGCCAGCAGCGCCCAGCTAGCGGGTAGAGATACGCAGTATTTT. It specifies CASSAQLAGRDTQYF.

The chain carries TRBV7-2 and TRBJ2-2, with D perhaps TRBD1 (8 bases). This CDR3 comprises 15 residues. Trimming took 5 bases from V and 9 from J, leaving 19 bases between them. Germline CDR1 and CDR2: SGHTA and FQGNSA. The CDR3 region is CASSQGAGAAWELFF. CDR3 DNA: TGTGCCAGCAGCCAGGGGGCGGGAGCTGCCTGGGAGCTGTTTTTT.

The chain has TRBV20-1 and TRBJ2-5, with D uncertain. The CDR3 has 11 residues. Deletions cut 0 bases from V and 5 bases from J, with 4 bases between. Looked up from germline, CDR1 is DFQATT and CDR2 is SNEGSKA (reference sequence). The CDR3 loop reads CSARDIETQYF. The CDR3 DNA follows: TGCAGTGCTAGAGATATCGAGACCCAGTACTTC.

In regard to this clonotype: This may stem from a read error, because a much larger clone lies one nucleotide away. V is TRBV7-2 and J is TRBJ2-3, with 7 bases aligning to TRBD2. This CDR3 is built from 14 residues. The V gene end was trimmed by 2 bases and the J gene end by 5 bases; junction bases not matched to a gene: 4. Germline V gives CDR1 SGHTA, CDR2 FQGNSA. The CDR3: CASSLSWGGDTQYF. The CDR3 DNA follows: TGTGCCAGCAGCTTAAGCTGGGGGGGAGATACGCAGTATTTT.

The genes are TRBV7-3 and TRBJ2-1, with 7 bases aligning to TRBD2. Trimming cost V 0 bases and J 4 bases; bases outside gene matches: 18. Germline V gives CDR1 SGHTA, CDR2 FQGTGA. CDR3 length: 20 amino acids. The CDR3 loop is CASSLTFVAGPGRYYNEQFF. The CDR3 DNA is TGTGCCAGCAGCTTAACGTTTGTAGCGGGCCCGGGTCGATATTACAATGAGCAGTTCTTC.

The chain recombines TRBV29-1 with TRBJ2-1; the match to TRBD1 covers 10 bases. Germline CDR1 SQVTM, CDR2 ANQGSEA. V gave up 1 base and J gave up 8 bases; unmatched junction bases: 5. The CDR3 runs 14 residues. This CDR3 is CSVEVRDRGHEQFF. CDR3 sequence (DNA): TGCAGCGTTGAAGTGCGGGACAGGGGACATGAGCAGTTCTTC.

This sequence joins TRBV20-1 and TRBJ2-1; D is possibly TRBD2 (5 bases). The CDR3 is made up of 16 amino acids. The germline gives CDR1 DFQATT, CDR2 SNEGSKA (reference sequence). V was clipped by 0 bases and J by 5 bases, with 17 bases between them. In nucleotides, the CDR3 is TGCAGTGCTAGAGATTTAGTAGAGGGCCAAAACAATGAGCAGTTCTTC. It yields the protein CSARDLVEGQNNEQFF.

V and J are TRBV27 and TRBJ1-5, with unresolved D. The CDR3 has 15 residues. The V gene's germline CDR1 is MNHEY and CDR2 SMNVEV (reference sequence). Trimming left V 3 bases short and J 2 bases short, with 11 bases between. The DNA for the CDR3 is TGTGCCAGCAGTTTTTACGGTGGCGGCAATCAGCCCCAGCATTTT. It yields the protein CASSFYGGGNQPQHF.

This sequence joins TRBV2 and TRBJ2-7, with D perhaps matching TRBD1 (6 bases). Per germline, CDR1 SNHLY and CDR2 FYNNEI. Trimming removed 1 base at V and 3 bases at J, with 13 bases between. The CDR3 consists of 15 residues. The CDR3 here is CASSEVGGGLYEQYF. The CDR3 DNA is TGTGCCAGCAGTGAAGTTGGGGGCGGCCTCTACGAGCAGTACTTC.

Here the CDR3 reads CASSLSLAGVSGELFF. CDR3 nucleotide sequence: TGCGCCAGCAGCTTGTCGCTAGCGGGAGTATCCGGGGAGCTGTTTTTT. The chain couples TRBV5-1 to TRBJ2-2; 10 bases fit TRBD2. The ends lost 1 base at V and 6 bases at J; junction bases unmatched: 6. Germline V gene sequence: CDR1 SGHRS, CDR2 YFSETQ. The CDR3 loop spans 16 amino acids. Full variable domain (remainder filled in from reference TRBV5-1 and TRBJ2-2): KAGVTQTPRYLIKTRGQQVTLSCSPISGHRSVSWYQQTPGQGLQFLFEYFSETQRNKGNFPGRFSGRQFSNSRSEMNVSTLELGDSALYLCASSLSLAGVSGELFFGEGSRLTVL.

This chain uses TRBV29-1 with TRBJ2-7, with D possibly TRBD1 on 6 matching bases. V lost 6 bases, J lost 2 bases, and 17 bases lay in between. The length of the CDR3 is 14 residues. Germline V gene lookup returns CDR1 SQVTM and CDR2 ANQGSEA. The chain's CDR3 is CSVPDSSTPYEQYF. The CDR3 DNA follows: TGCAGCGTCCCGGACAGCTCCACCCCCTACGAGCAGTACTTC.

The chain links TRBV7-9 to TRBJ2-1; 9 nucleotides agree with TRBD2. Per the germline V gene, CDR1 is SEHNR and CDR2 is FQNEAQ (reference sequence). This CDR3 has 17 residues. V was clipped by 1 base and J by 3 bases; unmatched bases: 7. CDR3: CASSLGGGAPGYNEQFF. In DNA, the CDR3 is TGTGCCAGCAGCTTAGGCGGGGGGGCCCCAGGCTACAATGAGCAGTTCTTC.

The CDR3, as DNA: TGTGCCAGCAGCTTAAGCCCTGGTGGCGGCAATGAGCAGTTCTTC. Protein product: CASSLSPGGGNEQFF. The chain is built from TRBV7-2 and TRBJ2-1; no definite D call. CDR3 length equals 15 residues. Per the germline V gene, CDR1 is SGHTA and CDR2 is FQGNSA. Trimming pared 2 bases from V and 6 bases from J, leaving 14 bases between.